These T cell receptor beta chains were read from a single sample in a study of molecular identifiers for immune sequencing clone quantification. Each CDR3 protein gets one entry after TCRdb re-called the PCR reads with MiXCR. The sample records about 100,000 distinct CDR3 sequences, 30% to 45% being singletons. Sequenced: naive CD8+ T cells from blood, with Jurkat cell RNA spiked in. These receptors all come from a human donor in good health. Some libraries in this study had Jurkat cell RNA spiked in. CDR3s include the opening cysteine and the closing phenylalanine or tryptophan. A D gene is named only where the DNA matches it firmly. Expanded clones get a size class; other rows say once, few or many, or leave the size out.

d_gene: NA; j_gene: TRBJ2-6; abundance: many; v_gene: TRBV2; CDR3aa: CASSPPGMGANVLTF; CDR3nt: TGTGCCAGCAGCCCTCCAGGGATGGGGGCCAACGTCCTGACTTTC
d_gene: NA; j_gene: TRBJ2-5; abundance: few; v_gene: TRBV6-1; CDR3aa: CASSGAGAFRETQYF; CDR3nt: TGTGCCAGCAGTGGAGCAGGGGCCTTTAGAGAGACCCAGTACTTC
d_gene: TRBD2; j_gene: TRBJ2-2; abundance: NA; v_gene: TRBV11-2; CDR3aa: CASSLGLADTGEPFF; CDR3nt: TGTGCCAGCAGCTTAGGACTAGCGGACACCGGGGAGCCGTTTTTT
d_gene: NA; j_gene: TRBJ2-5; abundance: many; v_gene: TRBV6-5; CDR3aa: CASSRLWGGETQYF; CDR3nt: TGTGCCAGCAGCCGACTTTGGGGTGGAGAGACCCAGTACTTC
d_gene: TRBD2; j_gene: TRBJ2-1; abundance: NA; v_gene: TRBV12-3/TRBV12-4; CDR3aa: CASSLRLAVNYEQFF; CDR3nt: TGTGCCAGCAGTTTAAGGCTAGCGGTAAACTATGAGCAGTTCTTC
d_gene: TRBD2; j_gene: TRBJ2-2; abundance: NA; v_gene: TRBV7-2; CDR3aa: CASSFPGGVTGELVF; CDR3nt: TGTGCCAGCAGCTTCCCGGGAGGGGTTACCGGGGAGCTGGTTTTT
d_gene: NA; j_gene: TRBJ2-5; abundance: NA; v_gene: TRBV4-3; CDR3aa: CASSQEGATSSETQYF; CDR3nt: TGCGCCAGCAGCCAAGAGGGGGCCACTAGTTCAGAGACCCAGTACTTC
d_gene: NA; j_gene: TRBJ1-5; abundance: NA; v_gene: TRBV4-3; CDR3aa: CASSQDLRAGGNQPQHF; CDR3nt: TGCGCCAGCAGCCAAGATCTTCGGGCGGGAGGCAATCAGCCCCAGCATTTT
d_gene: TRBD1; j_gene: TRBJ1-6; abundance: NA; v_gene: TRBV20-1; CDR3aa: CSAGGQGDYNSPLHF; CDR3nt: TGCAGTGCTGGGGGACAGGGGGACTATAATTCACCCCTCCACTTT
d_gene: TRBD2; j_gene: TRBJ2-3; abundance: few; v_gene: TRBV3-1; CDR3aa: CASSHQSGLAGESTDTQYF; CDR3nt: TGTGCCAGCAGCCACCAGTCGGGACTAGCGGGAGAGAGCACAGATACGCAGTATTTT
d_gene: TRBD2; j_gene: TRBJ2-3; abundance: many; v_gene: TRBV7-9; CDR3aa: CASSFLAGLADTQYF; CDR3nt: TGTGCCAGCAGCTTTTTAGCGGGTCTCGCAGATACGCAGTATTTT
d_gene: NA; j_gene: TRBJ2-7; abundance: many; v_gene: TRBV28; CDR3aa: CASRRGKEQYF; CDR3nt: TGTGCCAGCAGGAGGGGGAAAGAGCAGTACTTC
d_gene: NA; j_gene: TRBJ2-7; abundance: many; v_gene: TRBV7-9; CDR3aa: CASSLAPPSYEQYF; CDR3nt: TGTGCCAGCAGCTTAGCGCCTCCCTCCTACGAGCAGTACTTC
d_gene: NA; j_gene: TRBJ1-1; abundance: NA; v_gene: TRBV28; CDR3aa: CAGSFENWGDTEAFF; CDR3nt: TGTGCCGGCAGTTTTGAGAATTGGGGGGACACTGAAGCTTTCTTT
d_gene: NA; j_gene: TRBJ2-7; abundance: NA; v_gene: TRBV2; CDR3aa: CASSDPTKRHEQCF; CDR3nt: TGTGCCAGCAGTGACCCGACAAAAAGGCACGAGCAGTGCTTC
d_gene: TRBD2; j_gene: TRBJ2-3; abundance: once; v_gene: TRBV27; CDR3aa: CASSLTGGGTDTQYF; CDR3nt: TGTGCCAGCAGTTTAACGGGAGGGGGGACAGATACGCAGTATTTT
d_gene: NA; j_gene: TRBJ1-4; abundance: many; v_gene: TRBV29-1; CDR3aa: CSVELVQPNEKLFF; CDR3nt: TGCAGCGTTGAACTGGTACAGCCGAATGAAAAACTGTTTTTT
d_gene: TRBD1; j_gene: TRBJ1-6; abundance: NA; v_gene: TRBV5-1; CDR3aa: CASSNSAGQGAGSPLHF; CDR3nt: TGCGCCAGCAGCAACTCTGCGGGACAGGGGGCAGGGTCACCCCTCCACTTT
d_gene: NA; j_gene: TRBJ2-3; abundance: few; v_gene: TRBV28; CDR3aa: CASRFSAGPTSTDTQYF; CDR3nt: TGTGCCAGCAGATTCTCAGCGGGCCCTACTAGCACAGATACGCAGTATTTT
d_gene: TRBD2; j_gene: TRBJ2-1; abundance: NA; v_gene: TRBV7-6; CDR3aa: CASSSGLANYNEQFF; CDR3nt: TGTGCCAGCAGCAGTGGACTAGCGAACTACAATGAGCAGTTCTTC
d_gene: NA; j_gene: TRBJ2-5; abundance: few; v_gene: TRBV27; CDR3aa: CASSISGYQETQYF; CDR3nt: TGTGCCAGCAGTATCTCCGGTTACCAAGAGACCCAGTACTTC
d_gene: TRBD2; j_gene: TRBJ2-3; abundance: NA; v_gene: TRBV11-3; CDR3aa: CASSPYGGADTQYF; CDR3nt: TGTGCCAGCAGCCCTTACGGGGGGGCGGATACGCAGTATTTT
d_gene: NA; j_gene: TRBJ1-5; abundance: NA; v_gene: TRBV13; CDR3aa: CASSLGPRNQPQHF; CDR3nt: TGTGCCAGCAGCCTGGGGCCGCGCAATCAGCCCCAGCATTTT
d_gene: NA; j_gene: TRBJ2-1; abundance: few; v_gene: TRBV7-9; CDR3aa: CATRGGGAHNEQFF; CDR3nt: TGTGCCACAAGAGGGGGGGGCGCCCACAATGAGCAGTTCTTC
d_gene: NA; j_gene: TRBJ1-4; abundance: NA; v_gene: TRBV7-9; CDR3aa: CASSTLDDKLFF; CDR3nt: TGTGCCAGCAGTACACTCGATGACAAACTGTTTTTT
d_gene: TRBD1; j_gene: TRBJ1-5; abundance: NA; v_gene: TRBV7-8; CDR3aa: CASSLGTAGPPQHF; CDR3nt: TGTGCCAGCAGCCTGGGGACAGCAGGGCCACCCCAGCATTTT
d_gene: TRBD2; j_gene: TRBJ2-1; abundance: many; v_gene: TRBV7-3; CDR3aa: CASSLGLADNEQFF; CDR3nt: TGTGCCAGCAGCTTAGGACTAGCTGACAATGAGCAGTTCTTC
d_gene: NA; j_gene: TRBJ1-4; abundance: NA; v_gene: TRBV12-3/TRBV12-4; CDR3aa: CASSRDGPNGKLFF; CDR3nt: TGTGCCAGCAGTCGGGACGGCCCTAATGGAAAACTGTTTTTT
d_gene: NA; j_gene: TRBJ1-2; abundance: NA; v_gene: TRBV29-1; CDR3aa: CSVEDLEGYTF; CDR3nt: TGCAGCGTTGAAGACCTGGAGGGCTACACCTTC
d_gene: NA; j_gene: TRBJ2-7; abundance: NA; v_gene: TRBV20-1; CDR3aa: CSARVMRHNEQYF; CDR3nt: TGCAGTGCTAGAGTTATGCGACACAACGAGCAGTACTTC
d_gene: TRBD2; j_gene: TRBJ2-3; abundance: few; v_gene: TRBV4-3; CDR3aa: CASSQGTSPTDTQYF; CDR3nt: TGCGCCAGCAGCCAAGGGACTAGCCCCACAGATACGCAGTATTTT
d_gene: NA; j_gene: TRBJ2-2; abundance: NA; v_gene: TRBV10-2; CDR3aa: CASSRHDNTGELFF; CDR3nt: TGCGCCAGCAGTCGACACGACAACACCGGGGAGCTGTTTTTT
d_gene: NA; j_gene: TRBJ2-1; abundance: few; v_gene: TRBV6-2/TRBV6-3; CDR3aa: CASSPDIRGNEQFF; CDR3nt: TGTGCCAGCAGTCCTGACATCCGTGGCAATGAGCAGTTCTTC
d_gene: NA; j_gene: TRBJ1-4; abundance: few; v_gene: TRBV28; CDR3aa: CASSPLVELRKLFF; CDR3nt: TGTGCCAGCAGTCCATTGGTGGAATTAAGAAAACTGTTTTTT